The sequence of this T cell receptor (beta chain) was determined in a study of T cells in tuberculosis. There are 12 residues in the CDR3. V lost 9 bases and J lost 7, with 10 bases in between. Germline assignment: CDR1 SNHLY and CDR2 FYNNEI. Assay: immunoSEQ multiplex PCR; the TCRdb copy retains only in-frame clones and omits some. The table lists 30,000 to 40,000 clones, 90% to 95% of them singletons. Stated time point: new active TB diagnosis, blood taken before or within 7 days of starting treatment. This clonotype originated in an adult with tuberculosis. Sequencing was performed on PBMCs, taken at tuberculosis diagnosis. The genes are TRBV2 and TRBJ1-6; D remains unclear. CDR3 sequence (DNA): TGTGCCAGTACTGATAACAATTCACCCCTCCACTTT. Protein product: CASTDNNSPLHF.